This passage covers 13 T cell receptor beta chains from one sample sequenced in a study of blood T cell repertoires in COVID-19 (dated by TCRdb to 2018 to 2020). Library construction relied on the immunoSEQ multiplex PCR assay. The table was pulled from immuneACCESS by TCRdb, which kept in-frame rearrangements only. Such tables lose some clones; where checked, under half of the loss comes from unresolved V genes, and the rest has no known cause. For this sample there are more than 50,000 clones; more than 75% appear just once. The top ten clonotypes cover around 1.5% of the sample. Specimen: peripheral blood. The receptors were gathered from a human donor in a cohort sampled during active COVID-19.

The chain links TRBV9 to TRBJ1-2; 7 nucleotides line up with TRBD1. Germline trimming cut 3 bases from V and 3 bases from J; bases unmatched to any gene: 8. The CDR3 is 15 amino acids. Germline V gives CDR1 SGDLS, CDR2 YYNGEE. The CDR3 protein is CASSGTGIVDYGYTF. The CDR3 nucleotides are TGTGCCAGCAGCGGGACAGGAATAGTCGACTATGGCTACACCTTC.

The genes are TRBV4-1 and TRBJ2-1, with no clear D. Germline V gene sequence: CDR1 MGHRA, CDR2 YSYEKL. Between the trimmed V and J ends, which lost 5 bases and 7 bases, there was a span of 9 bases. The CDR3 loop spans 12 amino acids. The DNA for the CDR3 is TGCGCCAGCAGCGGCCGCCTTAATGAGCAGTTCTTC. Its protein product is CASSGRLNEQFF.

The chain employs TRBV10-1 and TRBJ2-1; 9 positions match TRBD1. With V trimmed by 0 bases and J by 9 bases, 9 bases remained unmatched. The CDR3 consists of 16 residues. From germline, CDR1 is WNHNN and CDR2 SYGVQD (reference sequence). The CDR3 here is CASSESPPGQGAEQFF. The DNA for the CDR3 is TGCGCCAGCAGTGAGTCGCCCCCGGGACAGGGCGCTGAGCAGTTCTTC.

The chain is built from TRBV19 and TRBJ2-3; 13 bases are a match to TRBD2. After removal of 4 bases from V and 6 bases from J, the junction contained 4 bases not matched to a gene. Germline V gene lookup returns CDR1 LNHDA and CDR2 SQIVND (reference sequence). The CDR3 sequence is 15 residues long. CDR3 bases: TGTGCCAGTAGTAGGACTAGCGGGGGCCCCGATACGCAGTATTTT. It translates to CASSRTSGGPDTQYF.

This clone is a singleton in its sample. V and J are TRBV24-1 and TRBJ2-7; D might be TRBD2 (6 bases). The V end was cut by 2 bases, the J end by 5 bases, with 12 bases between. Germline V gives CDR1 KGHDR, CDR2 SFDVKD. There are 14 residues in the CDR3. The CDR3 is CATSDSGRFHEQYF. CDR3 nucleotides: TGTGCCACCAGTGATTCAGGGAGGTTCCACGAGCAGTACTTC.

CDR3: CASMVASGGYNEQFF. Here the CDR3 DNA reads TGTGCCAGCATGGTGGCTAGCGGGGGCTACAATGAGCAGTTCTTC. V is TRBV7-9 and J is TRBJ2-1; 10 bases fit TRBD2. The CDR3 runs to 15 residues. Germline V CDR1 and CDR2: SEHNR, FQNEAQ (reference sequence). The V and J ends lost 7 bases and 3 bases, in that order; junction bases with no gene match: 6.

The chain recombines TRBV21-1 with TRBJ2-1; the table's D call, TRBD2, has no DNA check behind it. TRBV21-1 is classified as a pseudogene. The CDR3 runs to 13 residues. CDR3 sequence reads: CASSGRSYNEQFF. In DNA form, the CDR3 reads TGTGCCAGCAGCGGGAGATCCTACAATGAGCAGTTCTTC.

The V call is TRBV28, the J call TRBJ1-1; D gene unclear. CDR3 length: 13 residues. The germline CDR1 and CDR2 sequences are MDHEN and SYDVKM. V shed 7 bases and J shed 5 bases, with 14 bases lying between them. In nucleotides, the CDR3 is TGTGCCAGCATCCCCCCGGAGGAGACTGAAGCTTTCTTT. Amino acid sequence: CASIPPEETEAFF.

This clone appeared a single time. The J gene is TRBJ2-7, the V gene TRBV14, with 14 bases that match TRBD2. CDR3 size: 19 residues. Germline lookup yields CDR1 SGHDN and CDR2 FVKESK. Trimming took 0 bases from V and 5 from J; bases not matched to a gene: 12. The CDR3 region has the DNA TGTGCCAGCAGCCAAGATCTGACTAGCGGGAGGGCCGTAATCGACGAGCAGTACTTC. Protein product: CASSQDLTSGRAVIDEQYF.

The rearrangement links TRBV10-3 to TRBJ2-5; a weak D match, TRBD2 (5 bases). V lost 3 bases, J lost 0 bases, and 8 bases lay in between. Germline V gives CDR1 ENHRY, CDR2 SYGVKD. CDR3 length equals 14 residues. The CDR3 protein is CAISDLRDQETQYF. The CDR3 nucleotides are TGTGCCATCAGTGATTTGAGGGACCAAGAGACCCAGTACTTC.

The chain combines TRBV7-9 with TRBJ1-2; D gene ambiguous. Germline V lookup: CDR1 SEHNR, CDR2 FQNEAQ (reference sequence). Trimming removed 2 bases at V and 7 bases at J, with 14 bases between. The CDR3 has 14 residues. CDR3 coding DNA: TGTGCCAGCAGCTTACTTCCCCCCAGTGGTGGCTACACCTTC. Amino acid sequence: CASSLLPPSGGYTF.

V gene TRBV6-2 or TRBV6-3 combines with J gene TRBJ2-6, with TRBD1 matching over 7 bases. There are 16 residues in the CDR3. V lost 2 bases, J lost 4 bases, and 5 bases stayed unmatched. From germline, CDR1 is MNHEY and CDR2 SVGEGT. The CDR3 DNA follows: TGTGCCAGCAGTTACCGACAGGGAACGGGGGCCAACGTCCTGACTTTC. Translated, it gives CASSYRQGTGANVLTF.

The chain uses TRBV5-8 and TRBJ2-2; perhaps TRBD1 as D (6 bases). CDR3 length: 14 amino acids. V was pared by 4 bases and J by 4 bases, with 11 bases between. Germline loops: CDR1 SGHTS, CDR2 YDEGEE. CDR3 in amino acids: CASSVTGFTGELFF. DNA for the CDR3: TGTGCCAGCAGCGTGACAGGTTTCACCGGGGAGCTGTTTTTT.